In its sample, the clone carrying this T cell receptor beta chain was seen many times. No antigen is known for it. The data originate from a study of T cell repertoires in cytomegalovirus infection. Across the study: Public TCR beta signature analysis indicated the presence of both CMV infection and matching HLA type.

The study, taken as a whole, reports: Frequencies of public TCR beta families were cumulated, and this identified carriers of CMV plus the relevant HLA. The ex vivo response showed dominance by HLA-C-restricted CMV-specific TCR beta clonotypes.

TCRdb reanalysed the reads using MiXCR and keeps one entry per CDR3 protein. Here the sample spans some 77,000 distinct CDR3 sequences, 3.7% being singletons. The sequencing sample was made of PBMCs. The sequence came from a human donor in good health (CMV status not recorded). Some clones in this sample may be carry-over from other donors' samples.

The CDR3 region has the DNA TGTGCCAGCAACTACGACAGGTTACAGAACACTGAAGCTTTCTTT. Amino acids: CASNYDRLQNTEAFF. V usage is TRBV6-1 and J usage is TRBJ1-1; maybe TRBD1 (6 bases). V was trimmed by 7 bases and J by 1 base, leaving 16 bases between them. CDR3 length: 15 amino acids. From germline, CDR1 is MNHNS and CDR2 SASEGT.